This T cell receptor beta chain was recorded in a study of blood T cell repertoires in COVID-19. About the research overall: Whether acute or convalescent, the COVID-19 samples came from the United States, Italy and Spain.

Recruitment covered 25 or so US areas and drew participants whose ages spanned about 18 to 90 years. Cohorts were assigned according to the clinical history that participants reported. The sample holds a few counts of this clone. A read error may account for a junction end that differs from germline. TCRdb's table, derived via immunoSEQ multiplex PCR, lists solely in-frame clones and lacks some. The data show 300,000 to 350,000 clones, with just over 85% seen just once and 3.5% to 4.5% held by the top ten. Per the germline V gene, CDR1 is MNHNS and CDR2 is SASEGT. CDR3 size: 13 residues. Sequencing was carried out using PBMCs or T cells enriched from blood (not recorded which). The rearrangement uses TRBV6-1 and TRBJ2-2; D not resolved. The receptor was isolated from a woman in her 40s with acute COVID-19. The CDR3 bases are TGTGCCAGCAGTGAATCCTTCGAACTGAGCCTCACTTTT. Protein sequence: CASSESFELSLTF.